This T cell receptor beta chain was captured in a study of blood T cell repertoires in COVID-19. For the study at large: Whether acute or convalescent, the COVID-19 samples came from the United States, Italy and Spain.

Germline lookup yields CDR1 MNHEY and CDR2 SMNVEV (reference sequence). There are 16 residues in the CDR3. V gave up 3 bases and J gave up 5 bases; unmatched junction bases: 10. Per the study methods: How many nucleated cells were present was estimated from reference gene primer amplification. Sequencing was performed with immunoSEQ multiplex PCR; in TCRdb, only in-frame clones are kept and a portion is missing. V and J calls and clone size follow that table, whereas D and trimming were derived from the DNA. Of about 120,000 clones listed, around two thirds were seen once; the top ten hold over 2%. This clonotype originated in a woman between 70 and 85 years old with acute or convalescent COVID-19. Sequencing used peripheral blood. The chain links TRBV27 to TRBJ2-3; 8 nucleotides align to TRBD2. The CDR3 DNA follows: TGTGCCAGCAGTTTTATCGGGGGGGCCGGGTTAGATACGCAGTATTTT. This codes for CASSFIGGAGLDTQYF.